The present T cell receptor (beta chain) was sequenced within a study of CD8+CD57+ T cells in acquired aplastic anemia. Germline CDR1 MNHEY, CDR2 SVGAGI. This CDR3 is built from 15 residues. Turning to this clonotype: One junction end does not reproduce the germline sequence, and a read error may be involved.

The use of genomic DNA as template underpinned the TCR beta VDJ and CDR3 profiling. TCRdb fed the reads into MiXCR, producing one record per CDR3 protein. The table shows hundreds of thousands of distinct CDR3 sequences, with 55% to 60% occurring only once. The sample consisted of sorted CD4+, CD8+, or CD8+CD57+ T cells (not recorded which) from PBMCs. The TCR comes from a human donor with severe aplastic anemia or a healthy control (not recorded which). J is TRBJ2-1 and V is TRBV6-5; D perhaps matches TRBD2 (6 bases). This CDR3 is CASSEGGENTGELFF. CDR3 sequence (DNA): TGTGCCAGCAGTGAAGGAGGGGAGAACACCGGGGAGCTGTTCTTC.